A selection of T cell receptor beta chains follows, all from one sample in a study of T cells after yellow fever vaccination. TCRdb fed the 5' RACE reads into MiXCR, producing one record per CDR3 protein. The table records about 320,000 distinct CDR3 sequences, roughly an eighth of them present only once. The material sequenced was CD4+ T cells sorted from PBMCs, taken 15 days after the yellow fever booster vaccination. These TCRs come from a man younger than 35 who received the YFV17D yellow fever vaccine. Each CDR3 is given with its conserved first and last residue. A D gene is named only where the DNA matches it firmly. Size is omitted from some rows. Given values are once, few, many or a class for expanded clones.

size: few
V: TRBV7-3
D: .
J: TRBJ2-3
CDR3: CASSLNQGDTQYF
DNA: TGTGCCAGCAGCTTAAATCAGGGAGATACGCAGTATTTT

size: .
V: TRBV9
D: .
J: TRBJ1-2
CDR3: CASSVAWGDYGYTF
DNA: TGTGCCAGCAGCGTAGCTTGGGGGGACTATGGCTACACCTTC

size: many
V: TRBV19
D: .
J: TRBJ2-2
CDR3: CASTVPNGVTTGELFF
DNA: TGTGCCAGTACAGTACCTAACGGGGTAACCACCGGGGAGCTGTTTTTT

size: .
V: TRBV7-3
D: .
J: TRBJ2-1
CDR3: CASSSQLGREQFF
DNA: TGTGCCAGCAGCTCGCAACTGGGACGGGAGCAGTTCTTC

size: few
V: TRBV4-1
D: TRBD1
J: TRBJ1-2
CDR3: CASSHLTGGDYGYTF
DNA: TGCGCCAGCAGCCATCTAACAGGGGGAGACTATGGCTACACCTTC

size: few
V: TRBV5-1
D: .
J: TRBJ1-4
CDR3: CASTLGTTNEKLFF
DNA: TGCGCCAGCACTCTCGGAACAACTAATGAAAAACTGTTTTTT

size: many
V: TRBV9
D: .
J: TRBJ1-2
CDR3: CASSVAGNYGYTF
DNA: TGTGCCAGCAGCGTAGCAGGGAACTATGGCTACACCTTC

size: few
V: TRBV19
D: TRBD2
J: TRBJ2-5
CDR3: CASSITGGQETQYF
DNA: TGTGCCAGTAGTATTACGGGGGGTCAAGAGACCCAGTACTTC

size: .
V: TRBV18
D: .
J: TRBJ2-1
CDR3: CASSPGPVSYNEQFF
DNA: TGTGCCAGCTCACCTGGGCCAGTCTCCTACAATGAGCAGTTCTTC

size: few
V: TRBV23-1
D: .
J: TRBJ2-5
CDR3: CASSQSERRGHQETQYF
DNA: TGCGCCAGCAGTCAAAGCGAACGGCGGGGGCACCAAGAGACCCAGTACTTC

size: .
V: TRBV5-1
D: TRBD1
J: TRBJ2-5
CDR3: CASRAVPGQGETQYF
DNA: TGCGCCAGCAGGGCTGTCCCGGGACAGGGAGAGACCCAGTACTTC

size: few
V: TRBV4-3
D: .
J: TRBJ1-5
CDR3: CASSQRVRQPQHF
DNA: TGCGCCAGCAGCCAAAGGGTACGGCAGCCCCAGCATTTT

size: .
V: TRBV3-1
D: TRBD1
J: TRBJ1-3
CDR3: CASSHSGQGAGNTIYF
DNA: TGTGCCAGCAGCCACAGTGGACAGGGGGCGGGAAACACCATATATTTT

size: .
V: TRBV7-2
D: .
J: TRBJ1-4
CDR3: CASSAARTNEKLYF
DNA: TGTGCCAGCAGCGCTGCGAGGACAAATGAAAAACTGTATTTT

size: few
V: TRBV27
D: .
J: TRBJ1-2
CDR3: CASSFSGGYGYTF
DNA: TGTGCCAGCAGTTTTTCAGGCGGCTATGGCTACACCTTC

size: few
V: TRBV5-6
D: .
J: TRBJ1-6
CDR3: CASSLVGSNSPLHF
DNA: TGTGCCAGCAGCTTGGTTGGGAGTAATTCACCCCTCCACTTT

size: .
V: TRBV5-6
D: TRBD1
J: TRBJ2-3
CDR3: CASSEFWGQSTDTQYF
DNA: TGTGCCAGCAGCGAATTCTGGGGACAGAGCACAGATACGCAGTATTTT

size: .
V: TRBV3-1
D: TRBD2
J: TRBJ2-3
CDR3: CASSHDAGTSGNTSTDTQYF
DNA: TGTGCCAGCAGCCATGATGCCGGGACTAGCGGGAACACTAGCACAGATACGCAGTATTTT

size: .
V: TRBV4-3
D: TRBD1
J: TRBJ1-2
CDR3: CASSQDLTRQGSHGYTF
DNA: TGCGCCAGCAGCCAAGATTTGACGAGACAGGGGTCCCATGGCTACACCTTC

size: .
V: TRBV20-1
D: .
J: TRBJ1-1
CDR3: CSARMGADTEAFF
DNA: TGCAGTGCTAGAATGGGGGCGGACACTGAAGCTTTCTTT

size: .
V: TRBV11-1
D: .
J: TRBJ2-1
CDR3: CASSLSLQSREQFF
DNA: TGTGCCAGCAGCTTATCCCTTCAATCCCGGGAGCAGTTCTTC

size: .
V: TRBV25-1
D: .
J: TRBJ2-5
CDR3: CASSELAGAPGETQYF
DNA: TGTGCCAGCAGTGAACTGGCTGGAGCCCCGGGGGAGACCCAGTACTTC

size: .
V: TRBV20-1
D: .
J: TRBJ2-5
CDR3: CSANRLLQETQYF
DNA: TGCAGTGCTAACCGACTCCTCCAAGAGACCCAGTACTTC

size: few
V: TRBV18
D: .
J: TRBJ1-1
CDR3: CDSSRRAGTTEAFF
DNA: TGTGACAGCTCAAGGCGGGCAGGGACCACTGAAGCTTTCTTT

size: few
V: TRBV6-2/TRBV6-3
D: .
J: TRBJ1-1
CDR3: CASSYSTSRRAFF
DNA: TGTGCCAGCAGTTACTCGACCTCGAGAAGAGCTTTCTTT

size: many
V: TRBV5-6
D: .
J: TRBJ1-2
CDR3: CASSRQGVGYTF
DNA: TGTGCCAGCAGCCGTCAAGGGGTAGGCTACACCTTC

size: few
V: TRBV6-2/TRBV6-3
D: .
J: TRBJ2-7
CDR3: CASSRDITYEQYF
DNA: TGTGCCAGCAGTCGAGACATAACCTACGAGCAGTACTTC

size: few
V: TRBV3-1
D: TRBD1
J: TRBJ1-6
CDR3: CASNQLRGRFNSPLHF
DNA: TGTGCCAGCAACCAACTCAGGGGGCGCTTCAATTCACCCCTCCACTTT

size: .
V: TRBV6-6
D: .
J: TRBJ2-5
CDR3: CASSYGPGDQETQYF
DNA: TGTGCCAGCAGTTATGGGCCAGGGGATCAAGAGACCCAGTACTTC

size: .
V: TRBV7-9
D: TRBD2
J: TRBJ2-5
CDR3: CASRSLAVETQYF
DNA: TGTGCCAGCAGGTCACTAGCGGTAGAGACCCAGTACTTC

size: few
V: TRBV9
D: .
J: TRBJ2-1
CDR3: CASSVEGNYNEQFF
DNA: TGTGCCAGCAGCGTTGAGGGGAACTACAATGAGCAGTTCTTC

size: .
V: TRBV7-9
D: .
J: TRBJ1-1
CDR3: CASSRQGGSTEAFF
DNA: TGTGCCAGCAGCCGCCAGGGAGGAAGCACTGAAGCTTTCTTT

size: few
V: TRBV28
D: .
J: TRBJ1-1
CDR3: CASSQARGAFF
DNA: TGTGCCAGCAGTCAGGCCCGGGGGGCTTTCTTT

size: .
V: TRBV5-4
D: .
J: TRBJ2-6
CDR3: CASSFRDSGANVLTF
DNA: TGTGCCAGCAGCTTCAGGGATTCTGGGGCCAACGTCCTGACTTTC

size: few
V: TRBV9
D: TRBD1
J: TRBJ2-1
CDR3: CASSVGGPQGAINEQFF
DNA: TGTGCCAGCAGCGTAGGGGGGCCACAGGGGGCCATCAATGAGCAGTTCTTC

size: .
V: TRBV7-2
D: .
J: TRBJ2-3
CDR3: CASSSPEEGGTQYF
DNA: TGTGCCAGCAGCTCCCCCGAAGAGGGGGGTACGCAGTATTTT

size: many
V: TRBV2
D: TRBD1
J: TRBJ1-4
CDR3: CASSDGTGEKLFF
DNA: TGTGCCAGCAGTGACGGGACAGGGGAAAAACTGTTTTTT

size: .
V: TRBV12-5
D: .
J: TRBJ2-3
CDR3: CASMFGERTDTQYF
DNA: TGTGCTAGTATGTTCGGGGAGCGCACAGATACGCAGTATTTT

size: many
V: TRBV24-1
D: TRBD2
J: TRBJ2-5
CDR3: CATSDPTSGGETQYF
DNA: TGTGCCACCAGTGATCCTACTAGCGGTGGAGAGACCCAGTACTTC

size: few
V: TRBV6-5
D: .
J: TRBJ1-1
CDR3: CASSSRDTLIIF
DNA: TGTGCCAGCAGTTCTCGGGACACCCTAATTATCTTT

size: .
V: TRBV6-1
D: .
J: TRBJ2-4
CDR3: CASSEARLWDIQYF
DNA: TGTGCCAGCAGTGAAGCTCGATTATGGGACATTCAGTACTTC

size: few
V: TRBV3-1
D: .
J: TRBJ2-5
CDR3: CASSQGDSGMETQYF
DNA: TGTGCCAGCAGCCAAGGGGACTCAGGAATGGAGACCCAGTACTTC

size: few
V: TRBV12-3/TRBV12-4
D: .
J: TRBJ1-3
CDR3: CASRRTAGGNTIYF
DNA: TGTGCCAGCAGGCGGACCGCGGGGGGAAACACCATATATTTT

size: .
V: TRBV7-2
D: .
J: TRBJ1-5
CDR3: CASSSGPMTQHF
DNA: TGTGCCAGCAGCTCAGGGCCGATGACCCAGCATTTT

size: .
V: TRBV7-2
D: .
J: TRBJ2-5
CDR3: CASSLDAGEKTQYF
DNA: TGTGCCAGCAGCTTAGATGCCGGGGAAAAGACCCAGTACTTC

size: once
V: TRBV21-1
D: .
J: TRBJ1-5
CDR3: CASSYRDRHRNQPQHF
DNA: TGTGCCAGCAGCTACAGGGACAGGCATCGCAATCAGCCCCAGCATTTT

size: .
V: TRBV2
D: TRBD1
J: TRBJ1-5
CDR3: CASSTDRGPNQPQHF
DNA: TGTGCCAGCAGTACTGACAGGGGGCCCAATCAGCCCCAGCATTTT

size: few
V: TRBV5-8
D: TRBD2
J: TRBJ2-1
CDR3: CASSLVAGDEQFF
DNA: TGTGCCAGCAGCTTGGTAGCGGGGGATGAGCAGTTCTTC

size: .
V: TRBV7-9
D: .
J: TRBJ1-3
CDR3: CASSSYGVSGNTIYF
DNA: TGTGCCAGCAGCTCCTACGGGGTCTCTGGAAACACCATATATTTT

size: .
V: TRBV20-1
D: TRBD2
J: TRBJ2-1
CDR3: CSARLAGALTEQFF
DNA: TGCAGTGCTAGACTAGCGGGGGCACTCACTGAGCAGTTCTTC

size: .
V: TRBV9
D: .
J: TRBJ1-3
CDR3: CASSVFPEAGTTGNTIYF
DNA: TGTGCCAGCAGCGTGTTCCCCGAAGCAGGGACAACTGGAAACACCATATATTTT

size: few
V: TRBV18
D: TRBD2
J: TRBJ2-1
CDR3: CASSPGLAGANNEQFF
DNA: TGTGCCAGCTCACCAGGACTAGCGGGGGCCAACAATGAGCAGTTCTTC

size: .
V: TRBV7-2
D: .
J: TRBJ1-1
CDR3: CASSFLGANTEAFF
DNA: TGTGCCAGCAGCTTTTTAGGAGCTAACACTGAAGCTTTCTTT